Presented here are 13 T cell receptor beta chains from one specimen sequenced in a study of CD8 T cells in Susac syndrome. The RNA input was roughly 0.45 to 1 ug, and it was reverse transcribed with random hexamers. TCRdb reprocessed the immunoSEQ multiplex PCR reads with MiXCR, giving one entry per CDR3 protein. The sample holds tens of thousands of distinct CDR3 sequences, roughly 95% seen once. Sequencing was done on a sample of CD8+ T cells from PBMCs. The receptors come from a human donor with multiple sclerosis.

V usage is TRBV14 and J usage is TRBJ2-7, with no clear D. V lost 1 base and J lost 2, with 12 bases in between. Germline CDR1 and CDR2: SGHDN and FVKESK. The CDR3 totals 15 residues. DNA of the CDR3: TGTGCCAGCAGCCAAGGAAGGTGGCAGGCCTACGAGCAGTACTTC. This gives the protein CASSQGRWQAYEQYF.

The chain employs TRBV5-5 and TRBJ2-1; 11 bases are a match to TRBD2. The germline gives CDR1 SGHKS, CDR2 YYEKEE (reference sequence). The CDR3 runs to 18 residues. J was trimmed by 0 bases and V by 1 base; bases with no gene match: 6. The CDR3 DNA reads TGTGCCAGCAGCTTGACCGGGACTAGCGGTAGCTCCTACAATGAGCAGTTCTTC. The encoded protein is CASSLTGTSGSSYNEQFF.

The rearrangement links TRBV20-1 to TRBJ2-7; 7 positions agree with TRBD1. Germline V lookup: CDR1 DFQATT, CDR2 SNEGSKA (reference sequence). This CDR3 has 13 residues. The ends lost 1 base at V and 2 bases at J; junction bases unmatched: 2. CDR3 nucleotide sequence: TGCAGTGCTAGAGGACAGGGAGCCTACGAGCAGTACTTC. Translating it yields CSARGQGAYEQYF.

This chain links TRBV7-6 with TRBJ2-7; TRBD2 might be the D (6 bases). CDR1 is SGHVS and CDR2 is FNYEAQ in the germline V gene. V was pared by 1 base and J by 5 bases, with 21 bases between. The CDR3 sequence is 17 residues long. The CDR3 DNA reads as TGTGCCAGCAGCTTAGAGGGGACGGGCGGGAAGCGAGACGAGCAGTACTTC. Translating gives CASSLEGTGGKRDEQYF.

V gene TRBV6-2 or TRBV6-3 combines with J gene TRBJ1-1; D unresolved. Trimming pared 5 bases from V and 1 base from J, leaving 11 bases between. This CDR3 spans 14 amino acids. Germline V gives CDR1 MNHEY, CDR2 SVGEGT. CDR3 loop: CASSQNQENTEAFF. The CDR3 DNA follows: TGTGCCAGCAGTCAAAACCAGGAGAACACTGAAGCTTTCTTT.

This chain's CDR3 is CSVESHPGQGPPRNYGYTF. As DNA, the CDR3 is TGCAGCGTTGAAAGCCATCCGGGACAGGGACCGCCTCGCAACTATGGCTACACCTTC. V is TRBV29-1 and J is TRBJ1-2; 9 bases align to TRBD1. Germline V gives CDR1 SQVTM, CDR2 ANQGSEA. The CDR3 sequence is 19 residues long. Losses at the gene ends were 2 bases for V and 2 bases for J; bases not matched to a gene: 18. Filled out from reference TRBV29-1 and TRBJ1-2, the complete variable domain reads SAVISQKPSRDICQRGTSLTIQCQVDSQVTMMFWYRQQPGQSLTLIATANQGSEATYESGFVIDKFPISRPNLTFSTLTVSNMSPEDSSIYLCSVESHPGQGPPRNYGYTFGSGTRLTVV.

This chain connects TRBV2 to TRBJ1-1, with D possibly TRBD1 on 5 matching bases. Germline lookup yields CDR1 SNHLY and CDR2 FYNNEI. The length of the CDR3 is 14 residues. The V end lost 9 bases, the J end lost 4 bases, and 18 bases lay between the germline ends. CDR3 nucleotides: TGTGCCAGTCACCCGGGAGGGAGGGGCACTGAAGCTTTCTTT. Encoded protein: CASHPGGRGTEAFF.

This clonotype was detected only once. The rearrangement uses TRBV12-5 and TRBJ1-5; D remains ambiguous. This CDR3 is 10 amino acids long. The germline CDR1 and CDR2 sequences are LGHNT and FRNRAP. The V and J ends lost 3 bases and 6 bases respectively, with 0 bases between them. The DNA for the CDR3 is TGTGCTAGTGGTTTTCAGCCCCAGCATTTT. It is translated as CASGFQPQHF.

V usage is TRBV5-6 and J usage is TRBJ2-3; possible D gene TRBD1, 6 bases. Deletions cut 1 base from V and 2 bases from J, with 17 bases between. This CDR3 is 17 amino acids long. Germline lookup yields CDR1 SGHDT and CDR2 YYEEEE. CDR3 loop: CASSLFSRDTYTDTQYF. CDR3 in DNA: TGTGCCAGCAGCTTGTTCAGTAGGGACACTTACACAGATACGCAGTATTTT.

This sequence joins TRBV7-2 and TRBJ1-1; D may be TRBD1 (5 bases). V was pared by 5 bases and J by 1 base, with 11 bases between. The germline V gene encodes CDR1 SGHTA and CDR2 FQGNSA. This CDR3 has 14 amino acids. CDR3 sequence: CASSNRLRNTEAFF. The CDR3 DNA is TGTGCCAGCAGCAACAGGCTTCGGAACACTGAAGCTTTCTTT.

The rearrangement uses TRBV25-1 and TRBJ2-1; no clear D gene. The CDR3 is 11 residues long. Germline V gene sequence: CDR1 MGHDK, CDR2 SYGVNS. Trimming removed 10 bases at V and 3 bases at J, with 7 bases between. As DNA, the CDR3 is TGTGCCACCACGATCTACAATGAGCAGTTCTTC. Protein sequence: CATTIYNEQFF.

The chain has TRBV27 and TRBJ1-1; no reliable D call. Looked up from germline, CDR1 is MNHEY and CDR2 is SMNVEV (reference sequence). The CDR3 is 15 residues long. V gave up 5 bases and J gave up 1 base, with 14 bases separating them. The CDR3 sequence is CASSPHLKGNTEAFF. The CDR3 nucleotides are TGTGCCAGCAGTCCCCATTTGAAGGGGAACACTGAAGCTTTCTTT.

The rearrangement uses TRBV6-6 and TRBJ1-2; tentatively, D is TRBD1 (5 bases). The germline gives CDR1 MNHNY, CDR2 SVGAGI (reference sequence). V was clipped by 0 bases and J by 13 bases, with 9 bases between them. The CDR3 loop spans 11 amino acids. The CDR3 DNA reads TGTGCCAGCAGTTACTCTGGGGGACTCACCTTC. Protein product: CASSYSGGLTF.